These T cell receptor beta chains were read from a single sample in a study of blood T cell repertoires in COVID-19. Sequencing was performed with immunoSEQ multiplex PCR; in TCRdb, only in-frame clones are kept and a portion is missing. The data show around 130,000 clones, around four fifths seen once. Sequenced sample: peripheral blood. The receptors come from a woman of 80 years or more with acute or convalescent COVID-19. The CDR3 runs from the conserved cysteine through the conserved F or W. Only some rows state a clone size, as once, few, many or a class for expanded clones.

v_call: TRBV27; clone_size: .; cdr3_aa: CASRRLAATYEQYF
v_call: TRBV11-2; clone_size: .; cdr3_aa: CASTFSTGELFF
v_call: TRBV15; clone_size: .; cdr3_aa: CATPKREWEQFF
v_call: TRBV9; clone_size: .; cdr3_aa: CASSVTGFEPLHF
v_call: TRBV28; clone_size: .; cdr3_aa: CASRNRVDRDTYEQYF
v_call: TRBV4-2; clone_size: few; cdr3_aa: CASSQGGNTEAFF
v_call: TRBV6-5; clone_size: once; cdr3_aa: CASSYRDSYEQYF
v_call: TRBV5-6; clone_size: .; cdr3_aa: CASSEGLAAGSWELFF
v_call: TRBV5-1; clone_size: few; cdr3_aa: CASSELQGKAFF
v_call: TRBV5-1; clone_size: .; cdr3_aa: CASSTGAAGAGTDTQYF
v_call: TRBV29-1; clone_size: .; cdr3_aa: CSSRDREGGEQYF
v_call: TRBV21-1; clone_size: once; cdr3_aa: CASKKTGATTNTGELFF
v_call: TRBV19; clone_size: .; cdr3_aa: CASSRQTGSSYEQYF
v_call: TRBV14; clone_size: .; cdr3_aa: CASSHRTTPGDQPQHF
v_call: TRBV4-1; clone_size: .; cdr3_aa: CASSWTGSQETQYF
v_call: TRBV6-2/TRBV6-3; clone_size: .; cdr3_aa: CASSSRTGEEKLFF